This record covers a single T cell receptor (beta chain). Antigen: not known. Expressed TCRB transcripts were sequenced because the entire RNA isolate underwent reverse transcription. There were 3 million to 4 million reads on average in the naive, central memory and regulatory T cell samples. Sequenced by immunoSEQ multiplex PCR; TCRdb stores in-frame clones only, minus some. The sample has about 700,000 clones, roughly an eighth seen once. This CDR3 is built from 13 residues. Germline-derived CDR1 and CDR2 are MNHEY and SMNVEV (reference sequence). The V end was cut by 6 bases, the J end by 9 bases, with 12 bases between. The data were taken from a study of beta chain features in type 1 diabetes. At the level of the study: The study examined about 100,000,000 sorted cells across all samples.

Points from the study as a whole: Patients' naive, central memory and Treg TCRB repertoires seemed closer to one another than those of healthy donors. Shortening of TCRB CDR3s, moderate but significant, appeared in all four CD4+ subsets of Type 1 diabetes patients. Unsettled here was the matter of whether HLA type influences TCRB rearrangement.

Specimen: naive CD4+ T cells from blood. This chain links TRBV27 with TRBJ1-6; perhaps TRBD1 as D (6 bases). The receptor was derived from a man in his late teens or twenties with type 1 diabetes. CDR3 nucleotides: TGTGCCAGCAGGGAACAGGGAAGTTCACCCCTCCACTTT. This gives the protein CASREQGSSPLHF.